This TCR beta chain was retrieved from a study of radiotherapy plus CTLA-4 blockade in lung cancer. The wider study: The study recorded objective responses in 15% to 20% of patients and disease control in 31%. Broader study findings: It was early blood T cell clone dynamics, with interferon-beta, that reportedly best predicted response. Blood TCR clones of tumor origin expanded after radiotherapy plus ipilimumab.

Notes on this clone: What it binds is not known.

Germline V CDR1 and CDR2: SGHTA, FQGTGA. V gave up 5 bases and J gave up 2 bases; unmatched junction bases: 7. CDR3 size: 15 residues. Generated by immunoSEQ multiplex PCR, the TCRdb table keeps only in-frame clones and is missing some. The repertoire holds 90,000 to 100,000 clones, with 88% as singletons. Chemo-refractory metastatic non-small-cell lung cancer patients were treated with focal radiation plus CTLA-4 blockade with ipilimumab. The chain employs TRBV7-3 and TRBJ2-7, with TRBD2 identical over 9 bases. The sequence was obtained from a human donor with non-small cell lung cancer that progressed on radiotherapy plus ipilimumab. The sample consisted of peripheral blood, taken from a patient treated with radiotherapy plus ipilimumab. CDR3 sequence reads: CASSLDASGAYEQYF. CDR3 nucleotide sequence: TGTGCCAGCAGCCTAGACGCTAGCGGGGCCTACGAGCAGTACTTC.